One and the same sample provided the 22 T cell receptor beta chains below, sequenced in a study of cytomegalovirus exposure and HLA in healthy donors. PCR used 60 Vbeta primers and 13 Jbeta primers. Sequenced by immunoSEQ multiplex PCR; TCRdb stores in-frame clones only, minus some. The top ten clones hold 20% to 25% of a sample with approximately 70,000 clones, about 74% of them seen once. The sample comprised PBMCs. The receptors originated from a woman in her thirties in good health and CMV-seropositive.

The rearrangement links TRBV15 to TRBJ1-4; 11 bases align to TRBD1. Germline lookup yields CDR1 LNHNV and CDR2 YYDKDF (reference sequence). The CDR3 loop spans 15 amino acids. With 1 base clipped from V and 6 bases from J, the junction kept 1 base outside the gene matches. The chain's CDR3 is CATSRGDRGDEKLFF. CDR3 in DNA: TGTGCCACCAGCAGAGGGGACAGGGGGGATGAAAAACTGTTTTTT.

The rearrangement uses TRBV10-3 and TRBJ1-2, with 9 nucleotides matching TRBD1. Germline values: CDR1 ENHRY, CDR2 SYGVKD. Trimming removed 10 bases from V and 3 bases from J; junction bases left unmatched: 12. The CDR3 runs 15 residues. The CDR3 sequence is CASSSDRGVDYGYTF. The CDR3 DNA sequence: TGTGCCAGCTCTTCTGACAGGGGGGTAGACTATGGCTACACCTTC.

J is TRBJ2-1 and V is TRBV4-1, with TRBD2 matching 12 bases. Trimming cost V 1 base and J 5 bases; bases outside gene matches: 6. The CDR3 extends over 17 amino acids. Per germline, CDR1 MGHRA and CDR2 YSYEKL. In DNA form, the CDR3 reads TGCGCCAGCAGCCAAGTGACTAGCGGGAGTTTCGACAATGAGCAGTTCTTC. Translated: CASSQVTSGSFDNEQFF.

This chain connects TRBV30 to TRBJ2-3; weak D call: TRBD1 (5 bases). V was cut by 0 bases and J by 2 bases, with 9 bases left in between. This CDR3 is 14 amino acids long. The germline V gene encodes CDR1 GTSNPN and CDR2 SVGIG (reference sequence). CDR3 sequence: CAWSVDSNTDTQYF. The CDR3 bases are TGTGCCTGGAGTGTAGACAGTAACACAGATACGCAGTATTTT.

The chain carries TRBV30 and TRBJ1-1; D is possibly TRBD1 (5 bases). The CDR3 totals 13 residues. Germline V gives CDR1 GTSNPN, CDR2 SVGIG (reference sequence). V gave up 0 bases and J gave up 3 bases, with 8 bases separating them. Here the CDR3 DNA reads TGTGCCTGGAGTGTCGGGGGGTACACTGAAGCTTTCTTT. Its protein product is CAWSVGGYTEAFF.

J is TRBJ1-2 and V is TRBV5-1, with TRBD1 matching 8 bases. Germline V gene data show CDR1 as SGHRS and CDR2 as YFSETQ. The V gene end was trimmed by 3 bases and the J gene end by 7 bases; junction bases not matched to a gene: 5. The CDR3 runs to 13 residues. The CDR3 DNA reads TGCGCCAGCAGCTCCTCGGGACAGGTTGGCTACACCTTC. It yields the protein CASSSSGQVGYTF.

In regard to this clone: A read error may produce the germline difference seen at one junction end. The chain is built from TRBV25-1 and TRBJ2-7, with unresolved D. This CDR3 region has 15 residues. The germline CDR1 and CDR2 sequences are MGHDK and SYGVNS. The CDR3 loop is CASSESFSVSSEQYF. The CDR3 coding sequence is TGTGCCAGCAGTGAGAGCTTCTCCGTCTCCTCCGAGCAGTACTTC.

This chain links TRBV4-2 with TRBJ2-1, with 7 positions matching TRBD2. Per germline, CDR1 LGHNA and CDR2 YNFKEQ. This CDR3 region has 15 residues. Trimming took 0 bases from V and 6 from J; bases not matched to a gene: 5. The CDR3 sequence: CASSQDPGGANEQFF. In DNA form, the CDR3 reads TGTGCCAGCAGCCAAGATCCGGGAGGAGCCAATGAGCAGTTCTTC.

This sequence joins TRBV7-8 and TRBJ1-5; no firm D call. The CDR3 spans 17 residues. The ends were cut back, 1 base at V and 4 bases at J, with 17 bases in the middle. CDR1 SGHVS and CDR2 FQNEAQ come from the germline V gene. DNA of the CDR3: TGTGCCAGCAGCTTAGAAGTTTATGTGTCAGTAAATCAGCCCCAGCATTTT. It specifies CASSLEVYVSVNQPQHF.

This clone was found once. CDR3 in amino acids: CATSRDRREGNTGELFF. The CDR3 DNA follows: TGTGCCACCAGCAGAGATAGGCGGGAGGGTAACACCGGGGAGCTGTTTTTT. The chain recombines TRBV15 with TRBJ2-2; 9 bases line up with TRBD2. CDR1 is LNHNV, CDR2 YYDKDF, per germline (reference sequence). The CDR3 has 17 amino acids. V was pared by 0 bases and J by 2 bases, with 4 bases of the junction left unmatched.

The chain has TRBV5-1 and TRBJ1-1; D gene ambiguous. The CDR3 has 14 residues. Trimming shortened V by 2 bases and J by 0 bases, and 8 bases separated the two germline ends. Germline V gene data show CDR1 as SGHRS and CDR2 as YFSETQ. The CDR3 is CASSLGDMNTEAFF. DNA of the CDR3: TGCGCCAGCAGCTTAGGCGACATGAACACTGAAGCTTTCTTT.

The chain joins TRBV15 to TRBJ1-3; 9 nucleotides match TRBD1. The CDR3 is 15 residues long. Per the germline V gene, CDR1 is LNHNV and CDR2 is YYDKDF (reference sequence). Trimming at V came to 4 bases and at J to 4 bases, leaving 5 bases not matched to a gene. Here the CDR3 reads CATSKPGQGGNTIYF. For the CDR3, the DNA is TGTGCCACCAGCAAGCCGGGACAGGGAGGAAACACCATATATTTT.

This clone has just one count. This chain connects TRBV28 to TRBJ1-2; TRBD1 matches at 7 bases. The germline V gene encodes CDR1 MDHEN and CDR2 SYDVKM. This CDR3 has 15 amino acids. With V trimmed by 4 bases and J by 8 bases, 13 bases remained unmatched. CDR3 sequence (DNA): TGTGCCAGCAGTTCCCCAGGGGGACCAGAGGGCGGCTACACCTTC. This translates into CASSSPGGPEGGYTF.

The chain has TRBV7-2 and TRBJ1-1; 9 positions match TRBD1. The germline gives CDR1 SGHTA, CDR2 FQGNSA. CDR3 length equals 14 residues. J lost 3 bases, V lost 7 bases, and 6 bases had no gene match. In DNA form, the CDR3 reads TGTGCCAGCAACACAGGGGGCTCGCACACTGAAGCTTTCTTT. Protein: CASNTGGSHTEAFF.

V and J are TRBV18 and TRBJ2-7; perhaps TRBD2 as D (6 bases). This CDR3 contains 12 residues. V was shortened by 6 bases and J by 7 bases, with 13 bases between the two germline ends. CDR1 KGHSH and CDR2 LQKENI come from the germline V gene. The CDR3 DNA reads as TGTGCCAGCTCCCCCTGGGGGGAGGAGCAGTACTTC. Its translation: CASSPWGEEQYF.

CDR3 in DNA: TGTGCCAGCAGCTTAGATGAGGGCGAGCAGTACTTC. It encodes CASSLDEGEQYF. This chain links TRBV11-2 with TRBJ2-7; maybe TRBD2 (5 bases). This CDR3 has 12 amino acids. With 0 bases removed from V and 6 bases from J, the gap between germline ends came to 6 bases. The germline CDR1 and CDR2 sequences are SGHAT and FQNNGV.

The chain combines TRBV15 with TRBJ1-1; D gene ambiguous. CDR3 size: 13 residues. V dropped 5 bases and J dropped 1 base, with 8 bases sitting between them. In germline, CDR1 is LNHNV, CDR2 YYDKDF (reference sequence). CDR3 sequence (DNA): TGTGCCACCAGCGGGGAGTCGAACACTGAAGCTTTCTTT. Its translation: CATSGESNTEAFF.

The count of this clone is one. The V gene is TRBV18, the J gene TRBJ2-3; tentatively, D is TRBD2 (6 bases). This CDR3 has 12 residues. In germline, CDR1 is KGHSH, CDR2 LQKENI. Trimming pared 4 bases from V and 6 bases from J, leaving 8 bases between. Here the CDR3 reads CASSLGRDTQYF. The CDR3 DNA sequence: TGTGCCAGCTCACTAGGGAGGGATACGCAGTATTTT.

The table lists this clone with a count of one. The rearrangement uses TRBV10-2 and TRBJ2-5; D not resolved. This CDR3 spans 13 amino acids. The ends were cut back, 3 bases at V and 5 bases at J, with 10 bases in the middle. Germline V gives CDR1 WSHSY, CDR2 SAAADI. CDR3 in DNA: TGCGCCAGCAGTGATTCTGGGCCGGAGACCCAGTACTTC. Translated, it gives CASSDSGPETQYF.

V is TRBV7-3 and J is TRBJ2-7, with TRBD1 matching over 8 bases. The CDR3 covers 14 residues. V dropped 4 bases and J dropped 5; count of bases not matched to a gene: 7. Germline V lookup: CDR1 SGHTA, CDR2 FQGTGA. The CDR3 sequence is CASSCRTGSHEQYF. The CDR3 DNA reads TGTGCCAGCAGCTGCCGGACAGGGAGCCACGAGCAGTACTTC. The full variable domain, rest sourced from reference TRBV7-3 and TRBJ2-7, is GAGVSQTPSNKVTEKGKYVELRCDPISGHTALYWYRQSLGQGPEFLIYFQGTGAADDSGLPNDRFFAVRPEGSVSTLKIQRTERGDSAVYLCASSCRTGSHEQYFGPGTRLTVT.

The chain combines TRBV5-6 with TRBJ2-6; 8 bases match TRBD1. Germline-derived CDR1 and CDR2 are SGHDT and YYEEEE. The CDR3 length is 19 residues. The V gene end was trimmed by 3 bases and the J gene end by 2 bases; junction bases not matched to a gene: 13. The CDR3: CASSWQGQALRAGANVLTF. In DNA form, the CDR3 reads TGTGCCAGCAGCTGGCAGGGACAGGCCTTGAGGGCTGGGGCCAACGTCCTGACTTTC.

CDR3 sequence reads: CASSSGLAGVETQYF. For the CDR3, the DNA is TGCGCCAGCAGCTCGGGACTAGCGGGAGTGGAGACCCAGTACTTC. The chain combines TRBV5-1 with TRBJ2-5; TRBD2 aligns across 14 bases. The V gene end was trimmed by 3 bases and the J gene end by 5 bases; junction bases not matched to a gene: 3. Germline V lookup: CDR1 SGHRS, CDR2 YFSETQ. There are 15 residues in the CDR3. Supplemented by reference TRBV5-1 and TRBJ2-5, the full variable domain reads KAGVTQTPRYLIKTRGQQVTLSCSPISGHRSVSWYQQTPGQGLQFLFEYFSETQRNKGNFPGRFSGRQFSNSRSEMNVSTLELGDSALYLCASSSGLAGVETQYFGPGTRLLVL.